These 20 T cell receptor beta chains were all obtained from the same sample, sequenced in a study of PD-1 blockade in classical Hodgkin lymphoma. Brentuximab vedotin exposure varied among the patients, all of whom had relapsed after autologous stem cell transplantation. Sequencing was performed with immunoSEQ multiplex PCR; in TCRdb, only in-frame clones are kept and a portion is missing. The sample records around 19,000 clones, 73% being singletons. The sequenced sample was peripheral blood mononuclear cells (PBMCs), obtained before the second cycle of nivolumab. These TCRs come from a human donor with classical Hodgkin lymphoma.

This clone occurred a few times. The chain employs TRBV7-8 and TRBJ2-1, with 8 bases that match TRBD2. The CDR3 runs 16 residues. V dropped 1 base and J dropped 6; count of bases not matched to a gene: 8. The germline CDR1 and CDR2 sequences are SGHVS and FQNEAQ. The CDR3 sequence: CASSLGSGGPGNEQFF. The CDR3 DNA sequence: TGTGCCAGCAGCTTAGGGTCGGGAGGGCCCGGCAATGAGCAGTTCTTC.

The chain recombines TRBV10-3 with TRBJ2-1; 10 bases map to TRBD2. Germline CDR1 and CDR2: ENHRY and SYGVKD. The J segment lost 3 bases and the V segment lost 2 bases, leaving 10 bases of the junction unmatched. This CDR3 has 18 amino acids. CDR3 nucleotides: TGTGCCATCAGTGAGCCAGCGGGAGGGCCTCCTGGCTACAATGAGCAGTTCTTC. It is translated as CAISEPAGGPPGYNEQFF.

The V gene is TRBV6-5, the J gene TRBJ2-1, with D perhaps TRBD1 (6 bases). This CDR3 is built from 14 residues. The germline CDR1 and CDR2 sequences are MNHEY and SVGAGI. The V end was cut by 6 bases, the J end by 6 bases, with 15 bases between. CDR3 amino acids: CASSLGRGFNEQFF. For the CDR3, the DNA is TGTGCCAGCAGCCTTGGCAGGGGCTTCAATGAGCAGTTCTTC.

This clone is a singleton in its sample. The rearrangement uses TRBV19 and TRBJ1-2; D not resolved. Per germline, CDR1 LNHDA and CDR2 SQIVND (reference sequence). Trimming took off 0 bases at V and 8 bases at J, with 13 bases between the two ends. This CDR3 is built from 14 residues. The chain's CDR3 is CASSIDPGNLGYTF. CDR3 sequence (DNA): TGTGCCAGTAGTATAGATCCCGGGAACTTGGGCTACACCTTC.

The genes are TRBV7-9 and TRBJ2-3, with 13 bases that match TRBD2. The germline CDR1 and CDR2 sequences are SEHNR and FQNEAQ (reference sequence). The CDR3 covers 16 residues. V lost 5 bases and J lost 1; bases outside the gene matches: 3. DNA for the CDR3: TGTGCCAGCAGCCCTGGACTAGCGGGGGGCACAGATACGCAGTATTTT. The encoded protein is CASSPGLAGGTDTQYF.

CDR3 residues: CASSFARAYNEQYF. In DNA, the CDR3 is TGTGCCAGCAGTTTTGCCAGGGCCTATAACGAGCAGTACTTC. The chain couples TRBV28 to TRBJ2-7, with TRBD1 as a possible D gene (5 bases). This CDR3 is 14 amino acids long. The germline gives CDR1 MDHEN, CDR2 SYDVKM. V was trimmed by 3 bases and J by 5 bases, leaving 14 bases between them.

The gene calls are TRBV13 and TRBJ1-2; weak D call: TRBD1 (5 bases). The CDR3 loop spans 13 amino acids. Germline CDR1 PRHDT, CDR2 FYEKMQ (reference sequence). V was cut by 5 bases and J by 2 bases, with 9 bases left in between. CDR3 nucleotides: TGTGCCAGCAGCACTCGACAGAACTATGGCTACACCTTC. This gives the protein CASSTRQNYGYTF. The full variable domain, in which reference TRBV13 and TRBJ1-2 provide the parts outside the CDR3, is AAGVIQSPRHLIKEKRETATLKCYPIPRHDTVYWYQQGPGQDPQFLISFYEKMQSDKGSIPDRFSAQQFSDYHSELNMSSLELGDSALYFCASSTRQNYGYTFGSGTRLTVV.

This chain links TRBV7-9 with TRBJ2-1; a weak D match, TRBD1 (6 bases). CDR3 size: 12 residues. Trimming took off 5 bases at V and 7 bases at J, with 9 bases between the two ends. Per the germline V gene, CDR1 is SEHNR and CDR2 is FQNEAQ (reference sequence). The CDR3: CASSQQGNEQFF. In nucleotides, the CDR3 is TGTGCCAGCAGCCAACAGGGAAATGAGCAGTTCTTC. The whole variable domain, filled in from reference TRBV7-9 and TRBJ2-1, reads DTGVSQNPRHKITKRGQNVTFRCDPISEHNRLYWYRQTLGQGPEFLTYFQNEAQLEKSRLLSDRFSAERPKGSFSTLEIQRTEQGDSAMYLCASSQQGNEQFFGPGTRLTVL.

The chain joins TRBV6-5 to TRBJ1-2; tentative D call: TRBD1 (5 bases). Germline V gene lookup returns CDR1 MNHEY and CDR2 SVGAGI. The germline V and J ends were trimmed by 6 bases and 6 bases, with 17 bases remaining between them. The length of the CDR3 is 14 residues. The CDR3 coding sequence is TGTGCCAGCAGCTCCCTAGGTCTGGGGCATGGCTACACCTTC. It specifies CASSSLGLGHGYTF.

This clone was counted between two and nine times. The J gene is TRBJ1-5, the V gene TRBV19; D is possibly TRBD1 (5 bases). This CDR3 spans 14 amino acids. Trimming shortened V by 6 bases and J by 5 bases, and 14 bases separated the two germline ends. Germline CDR1 reads LNHDA; CDR2 reads SQIVND (reference sequence). CDR3 amino acids: CASSLNRNHQPQHF. CDR3 bases: TGTGCCAGTAGCCTAAACAGGAACCATCAGCCCCAGCATTTT.

The V call is TRBV7-6, the J call TRBJ2-5; 7 bases are shared with TRBD1. Germline-derived CDR1 and CDR2 are SGHVS and FNYEAQ. The CDR3 totals 14 residues. Losses at the gene ends were 4 bases for V and 1 base for J; bases not matched to a gene: 3. CDR3 protein: CASSSRQGQETQYF. Here the CDR3 DNA reads TGTGCCAGCAGCTCCCGACAGGGCCAAGAGACCCAGTACTTC.

The chain joins TRBV13 to TRBJ2-5, with no clear D. The germline CDR1 and CDR2 sequences are PRHDT and FYEKMQ (reference sequence). Trimming stripped 0 bases from V and 4 bases from J, with 12 bases between. The length of the CDR3 is 15 residues. CDR3 region: CASSLGAIWGETQYF. The CDR3 DNA follows: TGTGCCAGCAGCTTAGGGGCCATTTGGGGAGAGACCCAGTACTTC.

V usage is TRBV27 and J usage is TRBJ2-7; D perhaps matches TRBD1 (6 bases). CDR1 is MNHEY, CDR2 SMNVEV, per germline (reference sequence). The CDR3 covers 14 residues. V lost 6 bases and J 4 bases, leaving 16 bases between the germline ends. CDR3 in DNA: TGTGCCAGCAGCACAGGGTCAGGGATGTACGAGCAGTACTTC. It yields the protein CASSTGSGMYEQYF.

This clone was found a few times. The chain uses TRBV5-4 and TRBJ1-1; no clear D gene. Trimming removed 3 bases from V and 2 bases from J, with 11 bases in between. The CDR3 runs to 14 residues. CDR1 SGHNT and CDR2 YYREEE come from the germline V gene (reference sequence). The CDR3: CASSSSWGNTEAFF. The DNA for the CDR3 is TGTGCCAGCAGCTCAAGTTGGGGAAACACTGAAGCTTTCTTT.

V gene TRBV6-5 combines with J gene TRBJ2-1; unclear D gene. The CDR3 loop spans 14 amino acids. V dropped 1 base and J dropped 7 bases, with 11 bases sitting between them. Germline V lookup: CDR1 MNHEY, CDR2 SVGAGI. The CDR3 is CASSYLRSRNEQFF. CDR3 DNA sequence: TGTGCCAGCAGTTACTTGCGGTCACGAAATGAGCAGTTCTTC.

Comments on this clone: It is unclear where the CDR3 begins or ends on the DNA, so no DNA is shown, and the CDR3 is as TCRdb lists it. Here the CDR3 reads CASSPVASGSQEYF. This sequence joins TRBV7-9 and TRBJ2-3; TRBD2 reflects the table's D call only, with no check against the DNA. Germline CDR1 is SEHNR and CDR2 is FQNEAQ (reference sequence). The CDR3 is 14 amino acids in total, end residues counted.

V is TRBV5-1 and J is TRBJ2-2, with D maybe TRBD1 (6 bases). Trimming took 4 bases from V and 8 from J, leaving 21 bases between them. This CDR3 contains 16 residues. Germline CDR1 and CDR2: SGHRS and YFSETQ. The CDR3 DNA reads TGCGCCAGCAGCCCCCAGACGGGATCTGGGACAGGGGAGCTGTTTTTT. This translates into CASSPQTGSGTGELFF.

V and J are TRBV23-1 and TRBJ2-5; D not certain. Being an ORF, TRBV23-1 has a function that is uncertain. The CDR3 covers 16 residues. The germline V and J ends were trimmed by 1 base and 2 bases, with 14 bases remaining between them. The CDR3 nucleotides are TGCGCCAGCAGTCAATTAAAGGGAAGGCAGCAAGAGACCCAGTACTTC. The encoded protein is CASSQLKGRQQETQYF.

The rearrangement joins TRBV7-8 to TRBJ1-3; perhaps TRBD1 as D (5 bases). V was clipped by 1 base and J by 8 bases, with 12 bases between them. Germline CDR1 SGHVS, CDR2 FQNEAQ. The CDR3 runs 14 residues. CDR3 region: CASSLGRWGDTIYF. CDR3 DNA sequence: TGTGCCAGCAGCTTAGGGAGGTGGGGGGACACCATATATTTT.

This rearrangement joins TRBV20-1 to TRBJ1-1; D gene ambiguous. The V end lost 2 bases, the J end lost 7 bases, and 8 bases lay between the germline ends. Germline CDR1 DFQATT, CDR2 SNEGSKA (reference sequence). The CDR3 has 11 amino acids. CDR3 region: CSARLQYEAFF. The CDR3 DNA reads as TGCAGTGCTAGATTACAGTATGAAGCTTTCTTT.